The entry that follows covers one TCR beta chain sequence. What it recognizes is unknown. The data originate from a study of blood T cells in healthy people across ages. Notes on the study in general: Age advanced and TCR beta diversity per million T cells fell, roughly linearly.

Next came a second PCR, run for about 6 to 11 cycles, which used a sample-barcoded 5' primer along with a J-beta primer mix. The authors tagged each cDNA molecule using a template-switch adaptor with 12 random nucleotides. TCRdb independently ran MiXCR on the 5' RACE reads; one entry per CDR3 protein. The data contain some 560,000 distinct CDR3 sequences, about 29% of them seen just once; the ten biggest clones take up about 3.3%. This sample also appeared in a second study, on T cells of mothers and their children. That study adds: Each 15 ul cDNA reaction used 1.5 ug RNA; all RNA was used. When the second PCR was run, its M1S primer added sample barcodes and 2-4 random nucleotides.

The sequence was collected from a boy aged 2 to 9 in good health. Sequences were obtained from blood.

The CDR3 coding sequence is TGTGCCAGCGAGAGGACAGTCTCCTCCTACAATGAGCAGTTCTTC. It codes for CASERTVSSYNEQFF. V gene TRBV6-1 combines with J gene TRBJ2-1, with D possibly matching TRBD1 (6 bases). Trimming removed 8 bases from V and 0 bases from J, with 14 bases in between. This CDR3 spans 15 amino acids. Looked up from germline, CDR1 is MNHNS and CDR2 is SASEGT.